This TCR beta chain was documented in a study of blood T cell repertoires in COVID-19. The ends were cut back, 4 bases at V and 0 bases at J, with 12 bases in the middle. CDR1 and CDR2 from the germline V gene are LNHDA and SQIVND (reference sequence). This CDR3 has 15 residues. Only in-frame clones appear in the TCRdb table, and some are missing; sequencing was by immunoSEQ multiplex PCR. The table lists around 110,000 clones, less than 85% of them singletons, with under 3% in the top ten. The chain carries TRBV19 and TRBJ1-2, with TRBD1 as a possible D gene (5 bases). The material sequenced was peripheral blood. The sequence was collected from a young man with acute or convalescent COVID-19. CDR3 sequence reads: CASSTSGSPNYGYTF. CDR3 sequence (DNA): TGTGCCAGTAGTACCTCAGGGTCACCTAACTATGGCTACACCTTC.